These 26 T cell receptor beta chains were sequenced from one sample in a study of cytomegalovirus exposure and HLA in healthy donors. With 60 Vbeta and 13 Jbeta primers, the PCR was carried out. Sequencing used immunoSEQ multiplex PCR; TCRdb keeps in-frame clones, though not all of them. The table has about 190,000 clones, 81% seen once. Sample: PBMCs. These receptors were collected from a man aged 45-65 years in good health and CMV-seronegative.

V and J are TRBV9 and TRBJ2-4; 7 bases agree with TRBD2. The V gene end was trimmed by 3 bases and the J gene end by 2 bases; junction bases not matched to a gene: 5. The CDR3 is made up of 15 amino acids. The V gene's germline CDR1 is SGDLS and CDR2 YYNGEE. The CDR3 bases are TGTGCCAGCAGCGCCGAACTAGCGACCAAAAACATTCAGTACTTC. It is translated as CASSAELATKNIQYF.

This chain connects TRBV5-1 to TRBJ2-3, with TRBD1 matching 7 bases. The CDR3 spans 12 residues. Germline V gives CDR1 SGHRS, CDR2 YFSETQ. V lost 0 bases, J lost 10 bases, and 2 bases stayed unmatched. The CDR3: CASSLGQGAQYF. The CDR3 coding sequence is TGCGCCAGCAGCTTGGGTCAGGGGGCGCAGTATTTT.

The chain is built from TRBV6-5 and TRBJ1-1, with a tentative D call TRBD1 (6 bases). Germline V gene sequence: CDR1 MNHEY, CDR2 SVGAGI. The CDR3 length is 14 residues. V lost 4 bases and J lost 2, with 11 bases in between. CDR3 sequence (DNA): TGTGCCAGCAGTTGGGGGGGCGGAAACACTGAAGCTTTCTTT. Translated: CASSWGGGNTEAFF.

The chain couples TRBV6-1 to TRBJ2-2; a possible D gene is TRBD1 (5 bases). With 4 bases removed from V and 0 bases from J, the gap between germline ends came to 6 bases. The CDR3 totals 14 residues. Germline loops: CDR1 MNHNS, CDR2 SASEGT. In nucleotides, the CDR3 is TGTGCCAGCAGTGGGACAACGAACACCGGGGAGCTGTTTTTT. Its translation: CASSGTTNTGELFF.

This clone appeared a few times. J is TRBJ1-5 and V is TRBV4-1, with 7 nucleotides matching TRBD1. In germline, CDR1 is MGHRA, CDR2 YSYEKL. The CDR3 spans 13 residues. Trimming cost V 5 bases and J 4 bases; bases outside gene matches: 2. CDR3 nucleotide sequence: TGCGCCAGCAGCGCGGGACAGAATCAGCCCCAGCATTTT. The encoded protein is CASSAGQNQPQHF.

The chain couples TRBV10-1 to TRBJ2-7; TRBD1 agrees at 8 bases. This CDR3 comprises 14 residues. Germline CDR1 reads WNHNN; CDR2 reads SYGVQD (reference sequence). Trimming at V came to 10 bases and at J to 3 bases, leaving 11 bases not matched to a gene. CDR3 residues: CAKRRTGCSYEQYF. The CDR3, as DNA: TGCGCCAAACGGAGGACAGGGTGCAGCTACGAGCAGTACTTC.

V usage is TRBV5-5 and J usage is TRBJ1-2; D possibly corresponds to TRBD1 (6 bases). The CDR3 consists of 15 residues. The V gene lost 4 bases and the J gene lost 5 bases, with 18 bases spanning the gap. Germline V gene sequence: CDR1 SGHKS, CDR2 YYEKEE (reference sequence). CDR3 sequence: CASSRDTSWGYGYTF. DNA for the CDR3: TGTGCCAGCAGCCGGGACACCTCCTGGGGGTATGGCTACACCTTC.

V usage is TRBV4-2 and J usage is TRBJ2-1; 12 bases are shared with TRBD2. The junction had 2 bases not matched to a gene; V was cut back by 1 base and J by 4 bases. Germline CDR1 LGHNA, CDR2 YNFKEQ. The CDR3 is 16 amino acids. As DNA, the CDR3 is TGTGCCAGCAGCCAAGGACTAGCGGGGGTTTACAATGAGCAGTTCTTC. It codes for CASSQGLAGVYNEQFF.

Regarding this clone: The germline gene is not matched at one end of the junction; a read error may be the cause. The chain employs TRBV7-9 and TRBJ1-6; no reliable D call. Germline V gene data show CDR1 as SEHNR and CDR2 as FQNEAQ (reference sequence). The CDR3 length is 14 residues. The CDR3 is CSSSLASGDSPLHF. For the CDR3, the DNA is TGTTCCAGCAGCTTAGCCAGCGGAGATTCACCCCTCCACTTT. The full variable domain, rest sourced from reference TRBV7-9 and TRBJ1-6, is DTGVSQNPRHKITKRGQNVTFRCDPISEHNRLYWYRQTLGQGPEFLTYFQNEAQLEKSRLLSDRFSAERPKGSFSTLEIQRTEQGDSAMYLCSSSLASGDSPLHFGNGTRLTVT.

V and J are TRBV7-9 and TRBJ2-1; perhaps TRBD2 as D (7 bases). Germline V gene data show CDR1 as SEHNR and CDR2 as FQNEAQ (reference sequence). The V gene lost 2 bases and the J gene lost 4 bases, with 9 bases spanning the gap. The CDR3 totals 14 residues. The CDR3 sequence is CASSLKGGYNEQFF. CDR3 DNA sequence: TGTGCCAGCAGCTTAAAGGGGGGGTACAATGAGCAGTTCTTC.

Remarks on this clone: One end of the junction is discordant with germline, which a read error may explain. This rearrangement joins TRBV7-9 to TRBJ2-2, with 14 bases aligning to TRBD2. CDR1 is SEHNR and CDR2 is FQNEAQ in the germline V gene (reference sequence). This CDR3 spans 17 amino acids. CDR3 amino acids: CSSSPRLAGGLTGELFF. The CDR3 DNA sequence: TGTTCCAGCAGCCCCCGACTAGCGGGGGGGCTCACCGGGGAGCTGTTTTTT.

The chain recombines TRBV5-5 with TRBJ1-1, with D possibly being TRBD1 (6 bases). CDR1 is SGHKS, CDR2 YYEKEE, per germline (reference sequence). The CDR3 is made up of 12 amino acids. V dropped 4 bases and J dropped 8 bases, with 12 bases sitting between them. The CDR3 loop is CASSGQTGEAFF. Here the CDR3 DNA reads TGTGCCAGCAGCGGCCAGACAGGAGAAGCTTTCTTT.

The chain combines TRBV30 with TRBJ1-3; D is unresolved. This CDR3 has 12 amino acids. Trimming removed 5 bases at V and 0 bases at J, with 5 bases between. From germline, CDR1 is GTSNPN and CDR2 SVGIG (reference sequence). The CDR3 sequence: CAWGPSGNTIYF. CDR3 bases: TGTGCCTGGGGGCCCTCTGGAAACACCATATATTTT.

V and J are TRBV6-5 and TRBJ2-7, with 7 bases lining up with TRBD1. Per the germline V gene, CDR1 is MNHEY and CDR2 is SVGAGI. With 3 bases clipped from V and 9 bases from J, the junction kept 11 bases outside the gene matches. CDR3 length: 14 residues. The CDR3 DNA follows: TGTGCCAGCAGTTATTTGAGACAGGGAAGGGGGCAGTACTTC. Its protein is CASSYLRQGRGQYF.

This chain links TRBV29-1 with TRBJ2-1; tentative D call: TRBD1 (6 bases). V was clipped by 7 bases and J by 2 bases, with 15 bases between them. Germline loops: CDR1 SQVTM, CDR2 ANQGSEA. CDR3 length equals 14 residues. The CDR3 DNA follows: TGCAGCGGGGGGCAGATCGGGACCTACAATGAGCAGTTCTTC. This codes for CSGGQIGTYNEQFF.

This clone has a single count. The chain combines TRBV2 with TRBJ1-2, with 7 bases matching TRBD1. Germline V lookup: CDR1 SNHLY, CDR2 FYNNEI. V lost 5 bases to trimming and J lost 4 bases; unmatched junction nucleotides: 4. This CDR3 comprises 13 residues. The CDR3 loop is CASSSRTGYGYTF. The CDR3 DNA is TGTGCCAGCAGTTCCCGGACAGGCTATGGCTACACCTTC.

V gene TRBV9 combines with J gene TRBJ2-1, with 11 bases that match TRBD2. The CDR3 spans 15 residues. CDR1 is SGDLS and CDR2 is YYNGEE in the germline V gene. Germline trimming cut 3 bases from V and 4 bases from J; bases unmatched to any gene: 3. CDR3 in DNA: TGTGCCAGCAGCGCCCCTAGCGGGGGGTACAATGAGCAGTTCTTC. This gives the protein CASSAPSGGYNEQFF.

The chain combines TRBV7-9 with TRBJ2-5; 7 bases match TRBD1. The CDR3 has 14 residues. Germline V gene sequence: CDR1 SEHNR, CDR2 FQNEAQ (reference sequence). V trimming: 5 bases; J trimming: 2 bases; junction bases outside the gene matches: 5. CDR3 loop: CASSSTGEQETQYF. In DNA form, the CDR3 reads TGTGCCAGCAGCAGCACAGGGGAACAAGAGACCCAGTACTTC.

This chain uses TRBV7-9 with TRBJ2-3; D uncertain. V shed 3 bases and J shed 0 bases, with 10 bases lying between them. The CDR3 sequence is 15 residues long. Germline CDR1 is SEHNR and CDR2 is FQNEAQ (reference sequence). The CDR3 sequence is CASSFFSFSTDTQYF. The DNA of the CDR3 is TGTGCCAGCAGCTTTTTCTCTTTTAGCACAGATACGCAGTATTTT. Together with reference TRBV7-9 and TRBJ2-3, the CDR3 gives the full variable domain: DTGVSQNPRHKITKRGQNVTFRCDPISEHNRLYWYRQTLGQGPEFLTYFQNEAQLEKSRLLSDRFSAERPKGSFSTLEIQRTEQGDSAMYLCASSFFSFSTDTQYFGPGTRLTVL.

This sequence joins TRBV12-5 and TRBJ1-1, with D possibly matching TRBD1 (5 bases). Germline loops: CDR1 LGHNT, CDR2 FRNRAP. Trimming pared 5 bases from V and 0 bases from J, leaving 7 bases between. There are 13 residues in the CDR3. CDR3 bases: TGTGCTAGTGGTCAGGGATTGAACACTGAAGCTTTCTTT. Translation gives CASGQGLNTEAFF.

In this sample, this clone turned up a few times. The CDR3 loop is CASSYRLQNPLHF. The DNA of the CDR3 is TGTGCCAGCAGTTACCGACTTCAAAATCCCCTCCACTTT. This chain uses TRBV6-5 with TRBJ1-6; D unresolved. Germline V gene sequence: CDR1 MNHEY, CDR2 SVGAGI. CDR3 length: 13 residues. Trimming removed 2 bases from V and 13 bases from J, with 12 bases in between.

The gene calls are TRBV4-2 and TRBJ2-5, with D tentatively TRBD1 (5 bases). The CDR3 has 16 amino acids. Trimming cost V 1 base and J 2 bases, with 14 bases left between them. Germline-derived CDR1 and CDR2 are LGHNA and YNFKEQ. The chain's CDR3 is CASSQGSGLRQETQYF. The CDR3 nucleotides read TGTGCCAGCAGCCAAGGATCAGGGCTCCGACAAGAGACCCAGTACTTC.

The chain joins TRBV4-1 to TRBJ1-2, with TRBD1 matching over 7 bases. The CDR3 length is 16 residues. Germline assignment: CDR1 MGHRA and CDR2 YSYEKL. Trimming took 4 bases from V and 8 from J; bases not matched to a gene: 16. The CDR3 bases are TGCGCCAGCAGCCTTACAAAGAACAGGGGAGAGCCGGGCTACACCTTC. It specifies CASSLTKNRGEPGYTF.

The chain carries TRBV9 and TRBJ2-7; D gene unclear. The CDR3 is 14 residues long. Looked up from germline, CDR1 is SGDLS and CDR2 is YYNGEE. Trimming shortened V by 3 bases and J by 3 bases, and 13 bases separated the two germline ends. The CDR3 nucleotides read TGTGCCAGCAGCGCCGCAGAGCGATTCTACGAGCAGTACTTC. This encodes CASSAAERFYEQYF.

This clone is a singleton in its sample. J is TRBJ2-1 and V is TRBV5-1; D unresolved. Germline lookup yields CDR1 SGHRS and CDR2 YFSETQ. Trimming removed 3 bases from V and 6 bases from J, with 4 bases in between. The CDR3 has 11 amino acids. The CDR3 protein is CASSSFNEQFF. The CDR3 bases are TGCGCCAGCAGCTCGTTCAATGAGCAGTTCTTC. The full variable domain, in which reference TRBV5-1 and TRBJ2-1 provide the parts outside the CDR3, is KAGVTQTPRYLIKTRGQQVTLSCSPISGHRSVSWYQQTPGQGLQFLFEYFSETQRNKGNFPGRFSGRQFSNSRSEMNVSTLELGDSALYLCASSSFNEQFFGPGTRLTVL.

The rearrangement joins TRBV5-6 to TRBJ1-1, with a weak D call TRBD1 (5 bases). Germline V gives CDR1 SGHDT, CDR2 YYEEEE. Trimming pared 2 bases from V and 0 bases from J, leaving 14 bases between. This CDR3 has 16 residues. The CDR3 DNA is TGTGCCAGCAGCTTCCCGGGACGGGGGGTGAACACTGAAGCTTTCTTT. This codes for CASSFPGRGVNTEAFF.